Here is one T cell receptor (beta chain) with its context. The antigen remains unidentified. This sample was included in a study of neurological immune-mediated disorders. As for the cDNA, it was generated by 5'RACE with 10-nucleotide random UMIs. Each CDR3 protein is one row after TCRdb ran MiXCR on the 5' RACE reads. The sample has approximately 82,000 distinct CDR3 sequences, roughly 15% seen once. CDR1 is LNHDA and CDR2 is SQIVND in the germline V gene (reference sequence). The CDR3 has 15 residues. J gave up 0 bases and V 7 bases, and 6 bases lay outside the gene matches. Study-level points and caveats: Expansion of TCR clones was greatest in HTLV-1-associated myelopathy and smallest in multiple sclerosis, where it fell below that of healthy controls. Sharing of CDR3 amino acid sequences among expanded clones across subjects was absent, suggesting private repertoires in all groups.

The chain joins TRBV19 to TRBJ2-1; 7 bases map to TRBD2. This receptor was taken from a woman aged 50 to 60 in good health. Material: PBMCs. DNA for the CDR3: TGTGCCAGTACCCCGCGGGGGAGCTCCTACAATGAGCAGTTCTTC. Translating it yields CASTPRGSSYNEQFF. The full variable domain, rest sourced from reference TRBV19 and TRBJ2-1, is DGGITQSPKYLFRKEGQNVTLSCEQNLNHDAMYWYRQDPGQGLRLIYYSQIVNDFQKGDIAEGYSVSREKKESFPLTVTSAQKNPTAFYLCASTPRGSSYNEQFFGPGTRLTVL.